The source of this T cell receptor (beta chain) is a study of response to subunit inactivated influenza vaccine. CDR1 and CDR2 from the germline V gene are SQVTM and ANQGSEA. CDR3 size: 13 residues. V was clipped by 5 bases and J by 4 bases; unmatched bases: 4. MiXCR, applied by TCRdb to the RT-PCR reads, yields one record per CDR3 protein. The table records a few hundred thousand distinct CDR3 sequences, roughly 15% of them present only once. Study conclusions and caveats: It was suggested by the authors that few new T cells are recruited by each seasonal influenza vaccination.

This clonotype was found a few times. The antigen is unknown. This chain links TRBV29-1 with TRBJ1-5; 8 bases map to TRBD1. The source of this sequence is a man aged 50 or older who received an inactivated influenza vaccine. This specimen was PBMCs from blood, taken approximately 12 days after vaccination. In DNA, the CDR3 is TGCAGCGTTTTACAGGGGGGGAATCAGCCCCAGCATTTT. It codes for CSVLQGGNQPQHF.